These 22 T cell receptor beta chains originate from one sample sequenced in a study of blood T cell repertoires in COVID-19 (dated by TCRdb to 2018 to 2021). Library preparation employed the immunoSEQ multiplex PCR assay. TCRdb limited this immuneACCESS table to in-frame rearrangements with V and J called. A share of clones is missing; checked studies link under half to unresolved V genes, and the rest is unexplained. Recorded for this sample are fewer than 200,000 clones; 83% of them occurred a single time. Of the sample, about 2.1% falls within the top ten clones. The sample comprised peripheral blood. The receptors come from a woman over 75 with acute or convalescent COVID-19.

V gene TRBV6-2 or TRBV6-3 combines with J gene TRBJ1-2; D is possibly TRBD1 (6 bases). The CDR3 consists of 15 residues. V gave up 0 bases and J gave up 8 bases, with 16 bases separating them. In germline, CDR1 is MNHEY, CDR2 SVGEGT. CDR3 DNA: TGTGCCAGCAGTTACTCACCCGACAGGATAAGCGGCTACACCTTC. This sequence encodes CASSYSPDRISGYTF.

The chain is built from TRBV7-2 and TRBJ1-1; the match to TRBD1 covers 7 bases. This CDR3 contains 14 residues. Germline V CDR1 and CDR2: SGHTA, FQGNSA. Trimming cost V 5 bases and J 2 bases; bases outside gene matches: 5. As DNA, the CDR3 is TGTGCCAGCAGCCTTCGACAGGGTAACACTGAAGCTTTCTTT. It specifies CASSLRQGNTEAFF.

V usage is TRBV7-2 and J usage is TRBJ1-2; no clear D gene. This CDR3 contains 15 residues. V was cut by 1 base and J by 6 bases, with 15 bases left in between. CDR1 SGHTA and CDR2 FQGNSA come from the germline V gene. DNA of the CDR3: TGTGCCAGCAGCTTAGATTTCGGGGTACTGGATGGCTACACCTTC. Amino acid sequence: CASSLDFGVLDGYTF.

The chain links TRBV4-1 to TRBJ2-1; a possible D gene is TRBD2 (5 bases). This CDR3 contains 18 residues. CDR1 and CDR2 from the germline V gene are MGHRA and YSYEKL. Trimming pared 0 bases from V and 4 bases from J, leaving 19 bases between. CDR3 loop: CASSQDPMEANNYNEQFF. The CDR3 coding sequence is TGCGCCAGCAGCCAAGATCCGATGGAGGCAAATAATTACAATGAGCAGTTCTTC.

J is TRBJ1-2 and V is TRBV6-6, with D possibly being TRBD1 (6 bases). From germline, CDR1 is MNHNY and CDR2 SVGAGI (reference sequence). The CDR3 runs 15 residues. The V gene lost 5 bases and the J gene lost 0 bases, with 13 bases spanning the gap. DNA for the CDR3: TGTGCCAGCAGTGCTCGGGACACCTCTAACTATGGCTACACCTTC. Translating it yields CASSARDTSNYGYTF.

The chain carries TRBV12-3 or TRBV12-4 and TRBJ1-4; TRBD1 agrees at 7 bases. The length of the CDR3 is 13 residues. The V gene end was trimmed by 6 bases and the J gene end by 8 bases; junction bases not matched to a gene: 6. The CDR3 region has the DNA TGTGCCAGCAGGACAGGGCTTGGCGAAAAACTGTTTTTT. This gives the protein CASRTGLGEKLFF.

The chain uses TRBV5-4 and TRBJ1-1; 10 bases line up with TRBD1. V lost 7 bases, J lost 6 bases, and 12 bases stayed unmatched. Germline V lookup: CDR1 SGHNT, CDR2 YYREEE (reference sequence). The CDR3 runs to 15 residues. CDR3 sequence reads: CASVLTGQGRAEAFF. CDR3 bases: TGTGCCAGCGTCTTAACGGGACAGGGGAGGGCTGAAGCTTTCTTT.

This clone is a singleton in its sample. V and J are TRBV11-2 and TRBJ2-7, with D hard to call. This CDR3 has 13 residues. V was cut by 1 base and J by 3 bases, with 7 bases left in between. In germline, CDR1 is SGHAT, CDR2 FQNNGV. CDR3 DNA: TGTGCCAGCAGCTTAGGTCAACACTACGAGCAGTACTTC. This sequence encodes CASSLGQHYEQYF.

The chain employs TRBV6-6 and TRBJ1-2, with 9 nucleotides matching TRBD1. CDR3 length: 17 residues. Looked up from germline, CDR1 is MNHNY and CDR2 is SVGAGI (reference sequence). The V and J ends lost 5 bases and 2 bases, in that order; junction bases with no gene match: 12. This CDR3 reads CASSRSQTGQGNYGYTF. CDR3 DNA: TGTGCCAGCAGTCGCTCCCAAACCGGACAGGGGAACTATGGCTACACCTTC.

J is TRBJ1-3 and V is TRBV19; the D is unclear. Germline lookup yields CDR1 LNHDA and CDR2 SQIVND (reference sequence). The V gene lost 5 bases and the J gene lost 2 bases, with 7 bases spanning the gap. The CDR3 runs to 13 residues. The chain's CDR3 is CASSASTGNTIYF. In DNA, the CDR3 is TGTGCCAGTAGTGCGAGCACTGGAAACACCATATATTTT. The full variable domain, its missing parts supplied by reference TRBV19 and TRBJ1-3, is DGGITQSPKYLFRKEGQNVTLSCEQNLNHDAMYWYRQDPGQGLRLIYYSQIVNDFQKGDIAEGYSVSREKKESFPLTVTSAQKNPTAFYLCASSASTGNTIYFGEGSWLTVV.

The chain joins TRBV5-1 to TRBJ2-2; D not certain. Trimming removed 1 base at V and 6 bases at J, with 4 bases between. Germline lookup yields CDR1 SGHRS and CDR2 YFSETQ. The CDR3 has 12 residues. CDR3 coding DNA: TGCGCCAGCAGCTTGTCAGCCGGGGAGCTGTTTTTT. Translated, it gives CASSLSAGELFF.

This chain connects TRBV9 to TRBJ1-1; tentative D call: TRBD1 (6 bases). There are 15 residues in the CDR3. Germline CDR1 is SGDLS and CDR2 is YYNGEE. The V gene lost 4 bases and the J gene lost 5 bases, with 18 bases spanning the gap. The CDR3 DNA reads TGTGCCAGCAGCTTCTCCGGGGGGGCGGAGACTGAAGCTTTCTTT. Amino acids: CASSFSGGAETEAFF.

This clone is a singleton in its sample. The CDR3 loop reads CASSIEETTGELFF. As DNA, the CDR3 is TGTGCCAGTAGTATCGAGGAGACCACCGGGGAGCTGTTTTTT. V usage is TRBV19 and J usage is TRBJ2-2; no firm D call. Trimming removed 3 bases from V and 4 bases from J, with 9 bases in between. The germline V gene encodes CDR1 LNHDA and CDR2 SQIVND (reference sequence). CDR3 length equals 14 residues. Based on the CDR3 plus reference TRBV19 and TRBJ2-2, the full variable domain is DGGITQSPKYLFRKEGQNVTLSCEQNLNHDAMYWYRQDPGQGLRLIYYSQIVNDFQKGDIAEGYSVSREKKESFPLTVTSAQKNPTAFYLCASSIEETTGELFFGEGSRLTVL.

This clone was counted a few times. V is TRBV10-2 and J is TRBJ2-1; tentative D call: TRBD1 (6 bases). Trimming removed 6 bases from V and 0 bases from J, with 12 bases in between. The CDR3 runs to 15 residues. Germline CDR1 is WSHSY and CDR2 is SAAADI. The DNA for the CDR3 is TGCGCCAGCAGGCTGGGGGCTAACTCCTACAATGAGCAGTTCTTC. Its protein product is CASRLGANSYNEQFF.

The chain combines TRBV7-6 with TRBJ2-2; TRBD2 matches 8 bases. The CDR3 contains 17 residues. The germline V gene has CDR1 SGHVS and CDR2 FNYEAQ. Losses at the gene ends were 1 base for V and 5 bases for J; bases not matched to a gene: 9. The CDR3 region is CASSLVRLAGGTGELFF. The DNA of the CDR3 is TGTGCCAGCAGCTTAGTGCGGCTAGCGGGCGGAACCGGGGAGCTGTTTTTT.

The gene calls are TRBV10-3 and TRBJ1-2; possible D gene TRBD1, 5 bases. The CDR3 is 15 residues long. From germline, CDR1 is ENHRY and CDR2 SYGVKD. V lost 0 bases and J 7 bases, leaving 15 bases between the germline ends. The CDR3 DNA is TGTGCCATCAGTGAGTCGGCGGCAGGGTCTAGTGGCTACACCTTC. Protein: CAISESAAGSSGYTF.

J is TRBJ1-5 and V is TRBV7-2, with D tentatively TRBD1 (5 bases). Germline V gene sequence: CDR1 SGHTA, CDR2 FQGNSA. This CDR3 spans 16 amino acids. With 5 bases removed from V and 0 bases from J, the gap between germline ends came to 14 bases. CDR3 residues: CASSGGTVNSNQPQHF. In DNA, the CDR3 is TGTGCCAGCAGCGGGGGGACGGTTAATAGCAATCAGCCCCAGCATTTT.

Concerning this clone: This CDR3 is also generated by other DNA sequences in the sample. This sequence joins TRBV5-1 and TRBJ2-1; D is uncertain. V lost 0 bases and J lost 4, with 5 bases in between. This CDR3 is built from 13 residues. Germline lookup yields CDR1 SGHRS and CDR2 YFSETQ. The CDR3 sequence is CASSLGQYNEQFF. CDR3 coding DNA: TGCGCCAGCAGCTTGGGACAATACAATGAGCAGTTCTTC.

The chain uses TRBV29-1 and TRBJ1-2; maybe TRBD1 (6 bases). CDR1 SQVTM and CDR2 ANQGSEA come from the germline V gene. V was pared by 0 bases and J by 8 bases, with 16 bases between. This CDR3 contains 14 residues. The DNA for the CDR3 is TGCAGCGTTGAAGAGCTCCCCGGGACATCCGGCTACACCTTC. This sequence encodes CSVEELPGTSGYTF.

This clone has just a few counts. V is TRBV9 and J is TRBJ1-1, with D possibly matching TRBD1 (5 bases). The germline gives CDR1 SGDLS, CDR2 YYNGEE. This CDR3 has 13 amino acids. The V gene lost 4 bases and the J gene lost 1 base, with 8 bases spanning the gap. Here the CDR3 reads CASSIQENTEAFF. The CDR3 DNA sequence: TGTGCCAGCAGCATACAGGAGAACACTGAAGCTTTCTTT. Full variable domain (missing parts from reference TRBV9 and TRBJ1-1): DSGVTQTPKHLITATGQRVTLRCSPRSGDLSVYWYQQSLDQGLQFLIQYYNGEERAKGNILERFSAQQFPDLHSELNLSSLELGDSALYFCASSIQENTEAFFGQGTRLTVV.

This chain connects TRBV5-6 to TRBJ2-7; 9 positions match TRBD1. J lost 6 bases, V lost 0 bases, and 4 bases had no gene match. CDR1 is SGHDT and CDR2 is YYEEEE in the germline V gene. The length of the CDR3 is 14 residues. The CDR3 loop is CASSLAETGGEQYF. CDR3 nucleotide sequence: TGTGCCAGCAGCTTGGCCGAGACAGGGGGCGAGCAGTACTTC.

The chain couples TRBV5-1 to TRBJ1-2, with 11 bases lining up with TRBD1. Per germline, CDR1 SGHRS and CDR2 YFSETQ. With 4 bases clipped from V and 4 bases from J, the junction kept 6 bases outside the gene matches. The CDR3 extends over 15 amino acids. CDR3: CASSPGTGGSYGYTF. The DNA for the CDR3 is TGCGCCAGCAGCCCGGGGACAGGGGGGAGCTATGGCTACACCTTC.